One sample yielded the 3 T cell receptor beta chains listed below, sequenced in a study of Ad26.COV2.S vaccination and SARS-CoV-2 variants. Treatment indicated: around 19 received Ad26.COV2.S at low or high dose, single or two shots; 5 received placebo; per-sample allocation not given. Samples were taken on day 63 after the first vaccine or placebo injection. Only in-frame clones appear in the TCRdb table, and some are missing; sequencing was by immunoSEQ multiplex PCR. The table has about half a million clones, 80% to 90% seen once. Sample: peripheral blood, taken in a trial of Ad26.COV2.S vaccine versus placebo. Source of these receptors: a person between 18 and 60 years old who received the Ad26.COV2.S COVID-19 vaccine or a placebo.

The V gene is TRBV7-9, the J gene TRBJ2-1; 11 bases line up with TRBD2. CDR1 and CDR2 (germline): SEHNR, FQNEAQ (reference sequence). The CDR3 is 15 residues long. Trimming cost V 7 bases and J 4 bases; bases outside gene matches: 6. In DNA form, the CDR3 reads TGTGCCAGCAACCCTAGCGGGGGGTTTTACAATGAGCAGTTCTTC. Protein product: CASNPSGGFYNEQFF.

The gene calls are TRBV24-1 and TRBJ2-5, with 9 positions matching TRBD2. Germline CDR1 reads KGHDR; CDR2 reads SFDVKD. After removal of 2 bases from V and 5 bases from J, the junction contained 11 bases not matched to a gene. This CDR3 is built from 17 residues. This CDR3 is CATSDSIMAGGRETQYF. CDR3 nucleotide sequence: TGTGCCACCAGTGATTCAATTATGGCGGGAGGGCGGGAGACCCAGTACTTC.

The V call is TRBV6-6, the J call TRBJ1-2, with D possibly being TRBD1 (6 bases). The CDR3 has 14 residues. Trimming removed 4 bases from V and 0 bases from J, with 9 bases in between. Germline CDR1 is MNHNY and CDR2 is SVGAGI (reference sequence). This CDR3 is CASSWDTANYGYTF. The CDR3 coding sequence is TGTGCCAGCAGTTGGGACACCGCTAACTATGGCTACACCTTC.